Listed here is a single T cell receptor beta chain. The data stem from a study of multiple sclerosis patients with progressive multifocal leukoencephalopathy. CDR3 length: 14 residues. Germline V gives CDR1 SGHNT, CDR2 YENEEA. The V and J ends lost 5 bases and 0 bases respectively, with 11 bases between them. Each PCR contained spiked synthetic TR CDR3 controls spanning every V-J pairing. Clones were sequenced by immunoSEQ multiplex PCR, and TCRdb holds only the in-frame ones, with some missing. Of tens of thousands of clones listed, approximately 90% are singletons. Time point specified: before natalizumab initiation.

The receptor's source is a human donor with multiple sclerosis. The V call is TRBV11-3, the J call TRBJ2-7; D might be TRBD2 (6 bases). Specimen: PBMCs. This CDR3 reads CASSHRGSSYEQYF. The CDR3 bases are TGTGCCAGCAGCCATCGGGGGTCCTCCTACGAGCAGTACTTC. The whole variable domain, filled in from reference TRBV11-3 and TRBJ2-7, reads EAGVVQSPRYKIIEKKQPVAFWCNPISGHNTLYWYLQNLGQGPELLIRYENEEAVDDSQLPKDRFSAERLKGVDSTLKIQPAELGDSAVYLCASSHRGSSYEQYFGPGTRLTVT.